These T cell receptor beta chains were read from a single sample in a study of CD8+ T cells in alopecia areata. Assay used: immunoSEQ multiplex PCR; TCRdb lists only in-frame clones, some missing. This table has some 130,000 clones, around half appearing once. The sample was CD8+ T cells sorted from blood, taken at week 4, from a patient treated with tofacitinib. These receptor sequences come from a human donor with alopecia areata. Both conserved end residues are part of each CDR3. Clone sizes are given selectively: once, few, many, or a class where the clone is expanded.

v_call: TRBV29-1; j_call: TRBJ2-7; clone_size: .; cdr3_length: 13; cdr3_aa: CSVEVASGYEQYF
v_call: TRBV5-6; j_call: TRBJ1-1; clone_size: .; cdr3_length: 14; cdr3_aa: CASSPGALNTEAFF
v_call: TRBV5-4; j_call: TRBJ1-1; clone_size: .; cdr3_length: 14; cdr3_aa: CASSLTGLSTEAFF
v_call: TRBV6-5; j_call: TRBJ2-7; clone_size: .; cdr3_length: 16; cdr3_aa: CASSYSTGLLGGEQYF
v_call: TRBV7-9; j_call: TRBJ1-1; clone_size: .; cdr3_length: 15; cdr3_aa: CASRNKEGVNTEAFF
v_call: TRBV4-1; j_call: TRBJ1-4; clone_size: .; cdr3_length: 14; cdr3_aa: CASSQRLGTFKLFF
v_call: TRBV9; j_call: TRBJ2-7; clone_size: .; cdr3_length: 14; cdr3_aa: CASSVDDLPYEQYF
v_call: TRBV30; j_call: TRBJ2-1; clone_size: .; cdr3_length: 14; cdr3_aa: CAWSGQNSYNEQFF
v_call: TRBV19; j_call: TRBJ2-2; clone_size: .; cdr3_length: 16; cdr3_aa: CASSLQETANTGELFF
v_call: TRBV27; j_call: TRBJ2-1; clone_size: .; cdr3_length: 14; cdr3_aa: CATRAGGSYNEQFF
v_call: TRBV19; j_call: TRBJ2-2; clone_size: .; cdr3_length: 15; cdr3_aa: CASPRERIYTGELFF
v_call: TRBV5-6; j_call: TRBJ1-4; clone_size: few; cdr3_length: 13; cdr3_aa: CASSSGPREKLFF
v_call: TRBV5-1; j_call: TRBJ1-2; clone_size: few; cdr3_length: 14; cdr3_aa: CASSLERTGDGYTF
v_call: TRBV7-2; j_call: TRBJ2-3; clone_size: few; cdr3_length: 15; cdr3_aa: CASSFGITTTDTQYF
v_call: TRBV30; j_call: TRBJ1-1; clone_size: few; cdr3_length: 13; cdr3_aa: CAWSEGMNTEAFF
v_call: TRBV5-6; j_call: TRBJ2-1; clone_size: .; cdr3_length: 14; cdr3_aa: CASSLEVGLGEQFF
v_call: TRBV7-9; j_call: TRBJ1-2; clone_size: .; cdr3_length: 14; cdr3_aa: CASSLGGGDYGYTF
v_call: TRBV29-1; j_call: TRBJ2-7; clone_size: once; cdr3_length: 14; cdr3_aa: CSVAISGQGLGQYF
v_call: TRBV19; j_call: TRBJ1-5; clone_size: .; cdr3_length: 13; cdr3_aa: CASKGEGRQPQHF
v_call: TRBV14; j_call: TRBJ1-1; clone_size: .; cdr3_length: 12; cdr3_aa: CASSQEASEAFF
v_call: TRBV5-6; j_call: TRBJ1-2; clone_size: .; cdr3_length: 14; cdr3_aa: CASSWGQGTDGYTF
v_call: TRBV11-2; j_call: TRBJ1-5; clone_size: .; cdr3_length: 13; cdr3_aa: CASSSRGDQPQHF
v_call: TRBV7-9; j_call: TRBJ1-5; clone_size: .; cdr3_length: 15; cdr3_aa: CASSLEEGIWQPQHF
v_call: TRBV6-1; j_call: TRBJ1-1; clone_size: .; cdr3_length: 15; cdr3_aa: CASSEVPGSATEAFF
v_call: TRBV15; j_call: TRBJ2-2; clone_size: once; cdr3_length: 15; cdr3_aa: CATSNGNSNTGELFF
v_call: TRBV30; j_call: TRBJ1-6; clone_size: .; cdr3_length: 15; cdr3_aa: CAWMLGVPPNSPLHF
v_call: TRBV4-3; j_call: TRBJ2-2; clone_size: .; cdr3_length: 14; cdr3_aa: CASSQVGNTGELFF
v_call: TRBV29-1; j_call: TRBJ2-2; clone_size: few; cdr3_length: 11; cdr3_aa: CSFEGSGELFF
v_call: TRBV14; j_call: TRBJ1-1; clone_size: few; cdr3_length: 15; cdr3_aa: CASSPYAGGNTEAFF
v_call: TRBV4-1; j_call: TRBJ2-5; clone_size: .; cdr3_length: 10; cdr3_aa: CASSQETQYF
v_call: TRBV29-1; j_call: TRBJ1-2; clone_size: few; cdr3_length: 13; cdr3_aa: CSVDSPDSYGYTF
v_call: TRBV27; j_call: TRBJ2-7; clone_size: .; cdr3_length: 14; cdr3_aa: CASNPGGVDYEQYF
v_call: TRBV7-6; j_call: TRBJ1-4; clone_size: .; cdr3_length: 16; cdr3_aa: CASSLSGAATNEKLFF
v_call: TRBV11-2; j_call: TRBJ1-1; clone_size: few; cdr3_length: 16; cdr3_aa: CASRMTGKDMNTEAFF
v_call: TRBV6-5; j_call: TRBJ2-3; clone_size: .; cdr3_length: 15; cdr3_aa: CASSPDSGGTDTQYF
v_call: TRBV6-1; j_call: TRBJ2-5; clone_size: .; cdr3_length: 14; cdr3_aa: CASSAGTPWETQYF
v_call: TRBV7-8; j_call: TRBJ2-3; clone_size: .; cdr3_length: 12; cdr3_aa: CASSLAVPGQYF
v_call: TRBV27; j_call: TRBJ2-3; clone_size: .; cdr3_length: 15; cdr3_aa: CASSLTGSSTDTQYF
v_call: TRBV9; j_call: TRBJ1-3; clone_size: few; cdr3_length: 14; cdr3_aa: CASGGLTSGNTIYF
v_call: TRBV7-2; j_call: TRBJ2-2; clone_size: few; cdr3_length: 14; cdr3_aa: CASSLGLNTGELFF
v_call: TRBV7-8; j_call: TRBJ2-7; clone_size: .; cdr3_length: 14; cdr3_aa: CASSLGGGVHEQYF
v_call: TRBV7-8; j_call: TRBJ2-1; clone_size: .; cdr3_length: 13; cdr3_aa: CASAEQSYNEQFF
v_call: TRBV11-2; j_call: TRBJ1-5; clone_size: once; cdr3_length: 16; cdr3_aa: CASSLSNRGSNQPQHF
v_call: TRBV27; j_call: TRBJ2-3; clone_size: once; cdr3_length: 15; cdr3_aa: CASSPPGTSTDTQYF
v_call: TRBV27; j_call: TRBJ1-5; clone_size: .; cdr3_length: 14; cdr3_aa: CASGDRAGNQPQHF
v_call: TRBV5-6; j_call: TRBJ2-1; clone_size: .; cdr3_length: 11; cdr3_aa: CASNRYNEQFF
v_call: TRBV7-9; j_call: TRBJ2-3; clone_size: .; cdr3_length: 14; cdr3_aa: CASSLALSTDTQYF
v_call: TRBV4-1; j_call: TRBJ1-1; clone_size: .; cdr3_length: 15; cdr3_aa: CASSQMGQGGTEAFF
v_call: TRBV30; j_call: TRBJ2-2; clone_size: .; cdr3_length: 17; cdr3_aa: CAWSVSVPTGNTGELFF
v_call: TRBV13; j_call: TRBJ2-1; clone_size: .; cdr3_length: 15; cdr3_aa: CASIYTGTGYNEQFF
v_call: TRBV13; j_call: TRBJ2-7; clone_size: few; cdr3_length: 14; cdr3_aa: CASSLGGDFHEQYF
v_call: TRBV5-1; j_call: TRBJ2-2; clone_size: .; cdr3_length: 11; cdr3_aa: CASSSGRELFF
v_call: TRBV30; j_call: TRBJ2-1; clone_size: once; cdr3_length: 16; cdr3_aa: CAWSVLAGEIFNEQFF
v_call: TRBV30; j_call: TRBJ1-2; clone_size: .; cdr3_length: 16; cdr3_aa: CAWSGFGGAWDYGYTF
v_call: TRBV27; j_call: TRBJ2-7; clone_size: .; cdr3_length: 16; cdr3_aa: CASYAGAGTGNYEQYF
v_call: TRBV29-1; j_call: TRBJ2-7; clone_size: few; cdr3_length: 14; cdr3_aa: CSVAAEQGGYEQYF
v_call: TRBV7-9; j_call: TRBJ2-5; clone_size: once; cdr3_length: 14; cdr3_aa: CASSLAWDQETQYF
v_call: TRBV29-1; j_call: TRBJ2-7; clone_size: .; cdr3_length: 13; cdr3_aa: CSVRQGASYEQYF
v_call: TRBV25-1; j_call: TRBJ1-2; clone_size: .; cdr3_length: 13; cdr3_aa: CASTHQEAYGYTF
v_call: TRBV5-1; j_call: TRBJ1-2; clone_size: .; cdr3_length: 15; cdr3_aa: CASRLSPGQGIGYTF